This is a list of T cell receptor beta chains from one sample in a study of metastatic and nonmetastatic thyroid tumors. MiXCR was used by TCRdb to re-call the PCR reads. Here the sample spans roughly 45,000 clones, about 3.3% being singletons. The specimen was blood. The receptors were sampled from a female donor with papillary thyroid cancer or a benign thyroid nodule (not recorded which). Some clones in this sample may be carry-over from other donors' samples. CDR3s include the opening cysteine and the closing phenylalanine or tryptophan. Each record gives: clone size, D gene, J gene, V gene, CDR3 protein, CDR3 DNA. D genes are given only for firm matches. Not all rows give a size; the values are once, few, many and, for expanded clones, a class.

>many|NA|TRBJ2-2|TRBV7-9
CAAPLHTNTGELFF
TGTGCCGCCCCTCTCCATACGAACACCGGGGAGCTGTTTTTT
>many|NA|TRBJ2-7|TRBV20-1
CSARGRLSSDEQYF
TGCAGTGCTAGAGGGCGGTTAAGCTCGGATGAGCAGTACTTC
>many|NA|TRBJ2-2|TRBV6-1
CASSGWWKGSSAGTGELFF
TGTGCCAGCAGCGGCTGGTGGAAAGGGTCCTCCGCTGGGACCGGGGAGCTGTTTTTT
>NA|TRBD1|TRBJ1-1|TRBV5-1
CASSHNGQGGGTEAFF
TGCGCCAGCAGCCATAATGGACAGGGGGGTGGCACTGAGGCTTTCTTT
>many|NA|TRBJ2-7|TRBV6-1
CAGKEGPSGEQYF
TGTGCCGGCAAGGAGGGTCCCTCTGGCGAGCAGTACTTC
>NA|NA|TRBJ2-3|TRBV28
CASTPGDMVVGTDTQYF
TGTGCCAGCACCCCGGGGGACATGGTTGTTGGGACAGATACGCAGTATTTT
>few|TRBD1|TRBJ2-2|TRBV6-9
CASSYGTGRTGELFF
TGTGCCAGCAGTTACGGGACAGGACGGACCGGGGAGCTGTTTTTT
>NA|TRBD1|TRBJ1-1|TRBV27
CASSNRDRGSTAEALF
TGTGCCAGCAGTAACCGGGACAGGGGGTCAACCGCTGAAGCTCTCTTT
>few|NA|TRBJ1-2|TRBV27
CASSSRISGDWGYGYTF
TGTGCCAGCAGTTCGCGAATCAGCGGCGACTGGGGCTATGGCTACACCTTC
>many|TRBD1|TRBJ2-2|TRBV6-1
CASSATGATGELFF
TGTGCCAGCAGTGCGACAGGGGCCACCGGGGAGCTGTTTTTT
>few|NA|TRBJ1-2|TRBV12-3/TRBV12-4
CASSSPWEYGYTF
TGTGCCAGCAGTTCCCCGTGGGAGTATGGCTACACCTTC
>NA|TRBD2|TRBJ2-7|TRBV6-1
CASSESVGTSGIESYEQYF
TGTGCCAGCAGTGAATCCGTTGGGACTAGCGGGATTGAGTCCTACGAGCAGTACTTC
>few|NA|TRBJ2-1|TRBV20-1
CSARNPWTVYNEQFF
TGCAGTGCTAGAAATCCTTGGACTGTCTACAATGAGCAGTTCTTC
>many|NA|TRBJ2-7|TRBV27
CASSGFGSRDSEEQYF
TGTGCCAGCAGTGGGTTCGGGTCCCGGGACTCCGAGGAGCAGTACTTC
>many|NA|TRBJ1-4|TRBV7-9
CASSLSGVDEKLFF
TGTGCCAGCAGCTTATCAGGGGTTGATGAAAAACTGTTTTTT
>many|NA|TRBJ2-2|TRBV12-3/TRBV12-4
CASSPSGTQNTGELFF
TGTGCCAGCAGCCCTTCCGGGACACAGAACACCGGGGAGCTGTTTTTT
>NA|TRBD2|TRBJ2-1|TRBV27
CATSDSSSGNQNNEQFF
TGTGCCACCAGTGACTCGAGTAGCGGGAATCAGAACAATGAGCAGTTCTTC
>many|NA|TRBJ1-3|TRBV20-1
CSAASGPSSGNTIYF
TGCAGTGCTGCCTCGGGACCGAGCTCTGGAAACACCATATATTTT
>few|TRBD2|TRBJ2-3|TRBV6-2/TRBV6-3
CASSYGASGSHDTQYF
TGTGCCAGCAGTTACGGGGCTAGCGGGAGCCACGATACGCAGTATTTT
>NA|NA|TRBJ2-3|TRBV15
CSTSSGYTDTQYF
TGTTCCACCAGCAGTGGCTACACAGATACGCAGTATTTT
>few|TRBD2|TRBJ2-7|TRBV20-1
CSARPPGLAGAYEQYF
TGCAGTGCTCGACCCCCAGGACTAGCGGGAGCCTACGAGCAGTACTTC
>NA|TRBD2|TRBJ2-5|TRBV9
CASSAPLAGDQETQYF
TGTGCCAGCAGCGCCCCACTAGCGGGAGATCAAGAGACCCAGTACTTC
>NA|NA|TRBJ1-2|TRBV28
CASTTGIANYGYTF
TGTGCCAGCACTACAGGTATAGCTAACTATGGCTACACCTTC
>many|TRBD1|TRBJ2-7|TRBV7-2
CASSLVGVGTGSYEQYF
TGTGCCAGCAGCTTAGTGGGGGTCGGGACAGGGTCCTACGAGCAGTACTTC
>many|NA|TRBJ1-1|TRBV6-2/TRBV6-3
CASTSVLDTEAFF
TGTGCCAGCACTTCTGTTCTGGACACTGAAGCTTTCTTT
>medium-sized|NA|TRBJ2-2|TRBV19
CASSAASGQTNTGELFF
TGTGCCAGTAGTGCCGCCTCGGGACAAACGAACACCGGGGAGCTGTTTTTT
>NA|TRBD1|TRBJ2-2|TRBV29-1
CIVTTGTEGYTGELFF
TGCATCGTTACTACCGGGACAGAGGGATACACCGGGGAGCTGTTTTTT
>NA|TRBD2|TRBJ2-3|TRBV6-2/TRBV6-3
CASSYGLAGGTSTDTQYF
TGTGCCAGCAGTTATGGGCTAGCGGGGGGGACTAGCACAGATACGCAGTATTTT
>many|NA|TRBJ1-6|TRBV10-3
CAISGGNSPLHF
TGTGCCATCAGTGGGGGCAATTCACCCCTCCACTTT
>medium-sized|NA|TRBJ1-2|TRBV30
CAWVTGFYGYTF
TGTGCCTGGGTAACAGGCTTCTATGGCTACACCTTC
>many|TRBD2|TRBJ2-4|TRBV20-1
CSARDLTSGSAKNIQYF
TGCAGTGCTAGAGATTTGACCAGCGGGAGTGCCAAAAACATTCAGTACTTC
>few|NA|TRBJ1-3|TRBV11-3
CASSLDGNSGNTIYF
TGTGCCAGCAGCTTGGACGGGAACTCTGGAAACACCATATATTTT
>NA|NA|TRBJ1-1|TRBV20-1
CSARGGGGNTEAFF
TGCAGTGCTAGAGGAGGAGGGGGGAACACTGAAGCTTTCTTT
>NA|TRBD2|TRBJ2-7|TRBV20-1
CSATDLAGGPYEQYF
TGCAGTGCTACCGATTTAGCGGGAGGGCCCTACGAGCAGTACTTC
>NA|TRBD1|TRBJ1-4|TRBV6-5
CASSYTSRTGLFF
TGTGCCAGCAGTTACACGAGTAGGACAGGGCTGTTTTTT
>NA|TRBD2|TRBJ2-2|TRBV6-5
CASSYSTGGSDTGELFF
TGTGCCAGCAGTTACTCGACGGGGGGGTCGGACACCGGGGAGCTGTTTTTT
>NA|NA|TRBJ2-1|TRBV9
CASSVDQGRGEQFF
TGTGCCAGCAGCGTCGACCAGGGGCGCGGTGAGCAGTTCTTC
>few|NA|TRBJ2-1|TRBV6-1
CASSPAGRGNEQFF
TGTGCCAGCAGTCCCGCGGGGAGGGGGAACGAGCAGTTCTTC
>many|NA|TRBJ2-5|TRBV15
CATRGPNGPGETQCF
TGTGCCACCAGGGGTCCGAACGGCCCAGGGGAGACCCAGTGCTTC
>few|TRBD2|TRBJ2-1|TRBV6-1
CASSLAGGRNEQFF
TGTGCCAGCAGCTTGGCGGGAGGGCGGAATGAGCAGTTCTTC
>many|NA|TRBJ1-5|TRBV24-1
CATSDSGRYSNQPQHF
TGTGCCACCAGTGATTCAGGCAGGTATAGCAATCAGCCCCAGCATTTT
>many|NA|TRBJ2-3|TRBV5-5
CASSLTGSTDTQYF
TGTGCCAGCAGCTTGACAGGAAGCACAGATACGCAGTATTTT
>few|TRBD1|TRBJ2-5|TRBV27
CASSLGQGKTQYF
TGTGCCAGCAGTTTAGGACAGGGGAAGACCCAGTACTTC
>few|NA|TRBJ1-2|TRBV20-1
CSARSFGVDYGYTF
TGCAGTGCTAGATCTTTCGGGGTGGACTATGGCTACACCTTC
>many|TRBD2|TRBJ2-1|TRBV15
CATSRQAGGNEQFF
TGTGCCACCAGCAGACAAGCGGGAGGCAATGAGCAGTTCTTC
>many|TRBD1|TRBJ1-4|TRBV28
CASSSSDRVEKLFF
TGTGCCAGCAGTTCCTCGGACAGGGTTGAAAAACTGTTTTTT
>many|TRBD1|TRBJ1-3|TRBV6-1
CASSLSGTGYAGNTIYF
TGTGCCAGCAGTTTGTCAGGGACAGGGTATGCAGGAAACACCATATATTTT
>few|NA|TRBJ2-7|TRBV28
CASSFPRVGGPEQYF
TGTGCCAGCAGTTTCCCCAGGGTAGGGGGGCCCGAGCAGTACTTC
>many|TRBD2|TRBJ2-1|TRBV9
CASSVATTSGHNEQFF
TGTGCCAGCAGCGTAGCTACGACTAGCGGACACAATGAGCAGTTCTTC
>many|NA|TRBJ2-1|TRBV20-1
CSARAPLQGQNNEQFF
TGCAGTGCTAGAGCTCCGTTGCAGGGACAAAACAATGAGCAGTTCTTC
>few|NA|TRBJ1-2|TRBV24-1
CATSDSGMEGYTF
TGTGCCACCAGTGATTCAGGGATGGAAGGCTACACCTTC